This entry lists 26 T cell receptor beta chains sequenced from one sample in a study of CD8 T cells in ankylosing spondylitis. TCRdb passed the 5' RACE reads through MiXCR, listing each CDR3 protein once. The sample lists just over 150,000 distinct CDR3 sequences; around 19% were seen once. Sequenced input: blood, either unsorted or a sorted T cell fraction (not recorded which). The receptors originated from a male donor with ankylosing spondylitis or in good health (not recorded which).

This clonotype was seen a few times. The chain uses TRBV28 and TRBJ2-2; the match to TRBD2 covers 8 bases. CDR3 length: 16 amino acids. Germline V lookup: CDR1 MDHEN, CDR2 SYDVKM. J gave up 2 bases and V 3 bases, and 5 bases lay outside the gene matches. The CDR3: CASSFSAGANTGELFF. In nucleotides, the CDR3 is TGTGCCAGCAGTTTCTCAGCGGGAGCAAACACCGGGGAGCTGTTTTTT. The full variable domain, in which reference TRBV28 and TRBJ2-2 provide the parts outside the CDR3, is DVKVTQSSRYLVKRTGEKVFLECVQDMDHENMFWYRQDPGLGLRLIYFSYDVKMKEKGDIPEGYSVSREKKERFSLILESASTNQTSMYLCASSFSAGANTGELFFGEGSRLTVL.

At least ten counts were recorded for this clonotype. V is TRBV7-2 and J is TRBJ2-1, with D perhaps matching TRBD1 (5 bases). The CDR3 is made up of 11 amino acids. The V end lost 5 bases, the J end lost 15 bases, and 14 bases lay between the germline ends. Germline assignment: CDR1 SGHTA and CDR2 FQGNSA. CDR3 protein: CASSRGLMLFF. In DNA, the CDR3 is TGTGCCAGCAGCAGGGGCCTAATGCTGTTCTTC.

In its sample, this clonotype was seen many times. The genes are TRBV5-1 and TRBJ1-1, with D possibly being TRBD1 (6 bases). The germline V gene has CDR1 SGHRS and CDR2 YFSETQ. V was shortened by 0 bases and J by 3 bases, with 12 bases between the two germline ends. The CDR3 runs 15 residues. CDR3 amino acids: CASSLAGGPDTEAFF. CDR3 bases: TGCGCCAGCAGCTTGGCGGGGGGCCCCGACACTGAAGCTTTCTTT.

The V call is TRBV20-1, the J call TRBJ1-5, with 11 bases matching TRBD1. The CDR3 spans 17 residues. Germline assignment: CDR1 DFQATT and CDR2 SNEGSKA (reference sequence). V dropped 0 bases and J dropped 4; count of bases not matched to a gene: 8. The CDR3 sequence is CSARDQDRGPFNQPQHF. The CDR3 DNA is TGCAGTGCTAGAGATCAGGACAGGGGGCCTTTTAATCAGCCCCAGCATTTT.

At least ten counts were recorded for this clonotype. The V gene is TRBV5-6, the J gene TRBJ1-1; D is unclear. Germline loops: CDR1 SGHDT, CDR2 YYEEEE. The CDR3 is 16 amino acids. Trimming took off 4 bases at V and 2 bases at J, with 18 bases between the two ends. The CDR3 region has the DNA TGTGCCAGCAGCCAAGCTGGTCACTCCATCAACACTGAAGCTTTCTTT. Translating it yields CASSQAGHSINTEAFF.

This rearrangement joins TRBV28 to TRBJ1-2; the D gene is possibly TRBD1 (6 bases). The CDR3 is 14 amino acids. Germline CDR1 and CDR2: MDHEN and SYDVKM. Trimming shortened V by 6 bases and J by 6 bases, and 17 bases separated the two germline ends. Here the CDR3 reads CASRSQGYHDGYTF. Here the CDR3 DNA reads TGTGCCAGCAGATCCCAGGGGTATCATGATGGCTACACCTTC.

The CDR3 region is CASSLTRGRAYEQYF. As DNA, the CDR3 is TGTGCCAGCAGTCTTACCAGGGGGCGCGCCTACGAGCAGTACTTC. The chain carries TRBV6-5 and TRBJ2-7, with TRBD1 matching 8 bases. The CDR3 runs to 15 residues. Germline CDR1 MNHEY, CDR2 SVGAGI. V gave up 5 bases and J gave up 2 bases; unmatched junction bases: 8.

The chain is built from TRBV4-1 and TRBJ1-1; D uncertain. Germline V gives CDR1 MGHRA, CDR2 YSYEKL. This CDR3 contains 16 residues. V gave up 1 base and J gave up 0 bases, with 12 bases separating them. CDR3 in amino acids: CASSQGHGEMNTEAFF. The CDR3 DNA sequence: TGCGCCAGCAGCCAAGGGCATGGTGAGATGAACACTGAAGCTTTCTTT.

There are many counts of this clonotype. This chain uses TRBV12-3 or TRBV12-4 with TRBJ1-3, with a weak D call TRBD1 (6 bases). The V end lost 4 bases, the J end lost 0 bases, and 13 bases lay between the germline ends. The CDR3 covers 16 residues. CDR3: CASSSHTGSSGNTIYF. The CDR3 DNA reads TGTGCCAGCAGTTCCCACACAGGGAGCTCTGGAAACACCATATATTTT.

About this clonotype itself: Relative to the germline gene, one junction end is altered; a read error may explain this. The chain couples TRBV5-1 to TRBJ1-5; 8 bases map to TRBD1. There are 14 residues in the CDR3. Per the germline V gene, CDR1 is SGHRS and CDR2 is YFSETQ. CDR3 nucleotides: TGCGCCAACAGCTTGGGACAGGGCAATCAGCCCCAGCATTTT. Amino acid sequence: CANSLGQGNQPQHF.

This clonotype was observed many times. The CDR3 loop reads CASSTSSNTQYF. The CDR3 DNA follows: TGTGCCAGCAGTACCTCTTCGAATACGCAGTATTTT. V usage is TRBV12-3 or TRBV12-4 and J usage is TRBJ2-3; unclear D gene. The CDR3 spans 12 residues. Trimming left V 5 bases short and J 7 bases short, with 10 bases between.

The J gene is TRBJ2-7, the V gene TRBV5-1, with D possibly TRBD1 on 6 matching bases. Germline loops: CDR1 SGHRS, CDR2 YFSETQ. V dropped 0 bases and J dropped 6 bases, with 7 bases sitting between them. The CDR3 sequence is 12 residues long. For the CDR3, the DNA is TGCGCCAGCAGCTTGGTAGGGGGCGAGCAGTACTTC. Its translation: CASSLVGGEQYF.

The table lists this clonotype with a few counts. The chain is built from TRBV5-1 and TRBJ2-1; no reliable D call. The CDR3 extends over 12 amino acids. The germline V and J ends were trimmed by 4 bases and 9 bases, with 11 bases remaining between them. Germline values: CDR1 SGHRS, CDR2 YFSETQ. CDR3 sequence reads: CASSPGVREQFF. In nucleotides, the CDR3 is TGCGCCAGCAGCCCCGGAGTTCGTGAGCAGTTCTTC.

The rearrangement uses TRBV6-5 and TRBJ1-6, with D possibly matching TRBD1 (5 bases). Germline V gene sequence: CDR1 MNHEY, CDR2 SVGAGI. V dropped 6 bases and J dropped 9 bases, with 12 bases sitting between them. The CDR3 has 13 residues. CDR3 nucleotide sequence: TGTGCCAGCAGCACCCTGGGGACTTCACCCCTCCACTTT. The encoded protein is CASSTLGTSPLHF.

This clonotype has at least ten counts. The chain joins TRBV20-1 to TRBJ1-1, with D tentatively TRBD1 (5 bases). The CDR3 totals 13 residues. CDR1 is DFQATT and CDR2 is SNEGSKA in the germline V gene (reference sequence). Between the trimmed V and J ends, which lost 3 bases and 5 bases, there was a span of 13 bases. The CDR3 here is CSASTRGRTEAFF. CDR3 bases: TGCAGTGCTAGTACTAGGGGAAGAACTGAAGCTTTCTTT.

This clonotype has at least ten counts. This chain links TRBV20-1 with TRBJ2-7; TRBD1 aligns across 7 bases. The CDR3 is 13 residues long. Unmatched junction bases numbered 7, after V lost 5 bases and J lost 3 bases. Germline lookup yields CDR1 DFQATT and CDR2 SNEGSKA (reference sequence). The CDR3 bases are TGCAGTGCTTCGGGACAGACGAACTACGAGCAGTACTTC. It yields the protein CSASGQTNYEQYF.

This clonotype was seen many times. This chain links TRBV5-1 with TRBJ2-1; no reliable D call. Looked up from germline, CDR1 is SGHRS and CDR2 is YFSETQ. This CDR3 is 15 amino acids long. V was cut by 0 bases and J by 1 base, with 8 bases left in between. CDR3 in DNA: TGCGCCAGCAGCTTGGCCGCCAGATCCTACAATGAGCAGTTCTTC. Its translation is CASSLAARSYNEQFF.

This clonotype was seen at least ten times. This chain connects TRBV20-1 to TRBJ2-1; 7 positions match TRBD1. The V gene's germline CDR1 is DFQATT and CDR2 SNEGSKA (reference sequence). V dropped 6 bases and J dropped 4; count of bases not matched to a gene: 9. The CDR3 extends over 14 amino acids. CDR3 loop: CSATVGQVYNEQFF. The CDR3 nucleotides are TGCAGTGCAACGGTAGGACAGGTTTACAATGAGCAGTTCTTC.

This chain joins TRBV25-1 and TRBJ2-1, with D tentatively TRBD1 (6 bases). Between the trimmed V and J ends, which lost 6 bases and 5 bases, there was a span of 20 bases. This CDR3 is built from 16 residues. Germline loops: CDR1 MGHDK, CDR2 SYGVNS. CDR3 in amino acids: CASSARGTLRDNEQFF. The CDR3 nucleotides are TGTGCCAGCAGCGCCAGGGGTACCTTGAGGGACAATGAGCAGTTCTTC.

The chain carries TRBV2 and TRBJ2-1, with D hard to call. CDR3 length equals 13 residues. Per the germline V gene, CDR1 is SNHLY and CDR2 is FYNNEI. With 3 bases removed from V and 4 bases from J, the gap between germline ends came to 7 bases. The CDR3 DNA reads TGTGCCAGCAGTGAGAGCCCTTACAATGAGCAGTTCTTC. It is translated as CASSESPYNEQFF.

The chain links TRBV5-1 to TRBJ2-1; weak D call: TRBD2 (6 bases). Trimming left V 5 bases short and J 1 base short, with 16 bases between. Looked up from germline, CDR1 is SGHRS and CDR2 is YFSETQ. This CDR3 is built from 16 residues. CDR3 sequence reads: CASRISGTPSYNEQFF. The CDR3 region has the DNA TGCGCCAGCAGGATTTCCGGGACTCCATCCTACAATGAGCAGTTCTTC.

The V gene is TRBV7-2, the J gene TRBJ2-3; 8 bases match TRBD2. Per the germline V gene, CDR1 is SGHTA and CDR2 is FQGNSA. There are 17 residues in the CDR3. V was pared by 6 bases and J by 0 bases, with 11 bases of the junction left unmatched. DNA of the CDR3: TGTGCCAGCAGTTCCTTCAGGGCTAGCGGGAGCACAGATACGCAGTATTTT. Translated, it gives CASSSFRASGSTDTQYF.

This clonotype was found many times. J is TRBJ2-1 and V is TRBV12-3 or TRBV12-4, with unresolved D. V lost 6 bases and J lost 9, with 15 bases in between. The CDR3 extends over 13 amino acids. CDR3 sequence (DNA): TGTGCCAGCAGCCTGGCCCTCACGGGTGAGCAGTTCTTC. Its protein product is CASSLALTGEQFF.

The chain joins TRBV10-3 to TRBJ2-3; D is ambiguous. The germline gives CDR1 ENHRY, CDR2 SYGVKD. The ends were cut back, 6 bases at V and 4 bases at J, with 17 bases in the middle. The CDR3 sequence is 15 residues long. The CDR3 region is CAISVTELSADTQYF. The CDR3 DNA sequence: TGTGCCATCAGCGTTACGGAGCTCTCGGCAGATACGCAGTATTTT.

This chain joins TRBV7-2 and TRBJ2-3, with D maybe TRBD2 (5 bases). This CDR3 has 14 amino acids. The V end was cut by 7 bases, the J end by 2 bases, with 13 bases between. Germline loops: CDR1 SGHTA, CDR2 FQGNSA. The CDR3 is CASKGGPITDTQYF. CDR3 bases: TGTGCCAGCAAAGGCGGGCCGATCACAGATACGCAGTATTTT.

Here the CDR3 reads CASSFRGLAPYEQYF. The CDR3 DNA reads TGTGCCAGCAGTTTTCGGGGGCTAGCTCCCTACGAGCAGTACTTC. The chain combines TRBV12-3 or TRBV12-4 with TRBJ2-7; either TRBD1 or TRBD2 may fit D (6 bases each). This CDR3 spans 15 amino acids. Trimming removed 3 bases at V and 2 bases at J, with 14 bases between.